This entry lists 26 T cell receptor beta chains sequenced from one sample in a study of T cell repertoires in cytomegalovirus infection (dated by TCRdb to about 2019). Their recognized antigens are unknown. Reads for this sample came from an Illumina HiSeq 1500. Using fastp at Q25 and MiXCR, TCRdb reprocessed the public reads and kept productive beta chains. Rows matching on CDR3 protein sequence are summarized as one entry with the most common DNA and genes. For this sample the table gives some 99,000 distinct CDR3 sequences, of which about 30% were detected only once. The ten top clones hold about 81% of the sample. The sample's treatment or condition label is to be understood as: in vitro stimulation with specific CMV peptide epitopes to enrich CMV-specific T cells. The specimen comprised CD8+ T cells from cultured PBMCs, sampled from culture after CMV antigen stimulation. Receptors originate from a human donor in good health (CMV status not recorded). Some clones in this sample may be carry-over from other donors' samples.

The V and J genes are TRBV12-3 or TRBV12-4 and TRBJ1-3; D is unclear. V gave up 3 bases and J gave up 0 bases, with 3 bases separating them. The CDR3 loop spans 13 amino acids. The CDR3 is CASSLTSGNTIYF. CDR3 sequence (DNA): TGTGCCAGCAGTTTGACCTCTGGAAACACCATATATTTT.

This chain links TRBV7-6 with TRBJ2-1; TRBD2 might be the D (6 bases). There are 16 residues in the CDR3. Looked up from germline, CDR1 is SGHVS and CDR2 is FNYEAQ. Between the trimmed V and J ends, which lost 2 bases and 4 bases, there was a span of 15 bases. DNA for the CDR3: TGTGCCAGCAGCTTACCCCGGGACGGGGGATACAATGAGCAGTTCTTC. This encodes CASSLPRDGGYNEQFF.

The chain has TRBV7-9 and TRBJ1-5; D uncertain. V was cut by 5 bases and J by 3 bases, with 26 bases left in between. The CDR3 length is 19 residues. CDR1 and CDR2 from the germline V gene are SEHNR and FQNEAQ (reference sequence). CDR3 sequence: CASSEYPSNSENSNQPQHF. The CDR3 DNA reads as TGTGCCAGCAGCGAGTACCCCAGTAATTCTGAAAACTCCAATCAGCCCCAGCATTTT.

This sequence joins TRBV12-3 or TRBV12-4 and TRBJ2-1, with D uncertain. Trimming stripped 2 bases from V and 2 bases from J, with 4 bases between. The length of the CDR3 is 13 residues. Here the CDR3 reads CASSLTTYNEQFF. The CDR3 region has the DNA TGTGCCAGCAGTTTAACTACCTACAATGAGCAGTTCTTC.

This rearrangement joins TRBV6-2 or TRBV6-3 to TRBJ2-5, with 8 nucleotides matching TRBD2. The CDR3 extends over 14 amino acids. The germline gives CDR1 MNHEY, CDR2 SVGEGT. J lost 6 bases, V lost 5 bases, and 8 bases had no gene match. CDR3: CASSPAGGMKTQYF. CDR3 nucleotides: TGTGCCAGCAGTCCCGCGGGGGGTATGAAGACCCAGTACTTC.

V is TRBV5-6 and J is TRBJ2-1, with D unresolved. The CDR3 runs to 15 residues. Trimming removed 0 bases at V and 0 bases at J, with 7 bases between. Per germline, CDR1 SGHDT and CDR2 YYEEEE. The CDR3 sequence is CASSLGLSSYNEQFF. CDR3 bases: TGTGCCAGCAGCTTGGGTCTGAGCTCCTACAATGAGCAGTTCTTC.

CDR3 DNA: TGTGCCAGCAGTTCCGGGACTAGCGGGGGCCCAGTTGGGGTAGATACGCAGTATTTT. Translated: CASSSGTSGGPVGVDTQYF. The gene calls are TRBV28 and TRBJ2-3; the match to TRBD2 covers 14 bases. Trimming took 4 bases from V and 5 from J; bases not matched to a gene: 14. CDR1 is MDHEN, CDR2 SYDVKM, per germline. This CDR3 has 19 amino acids.

This clonotype was detected only a few times. V is TRBV11-2 and J is TRBJ2-1, with D possibly being TRBD1 (6 bases). Trimming shortened V by 5 bases and J by 0 bases, and 14 bases separated the two germline ends. The CDR3 contains 16 residues. CDR1 is SGHAT, CDR2 FQNNGV, per germline. CDR3 sequence: CASSPLWGHSYNEQFF. CDR3 in DNA: TGTGCCAGCAGCCCACTGTGGGGACACTCCTACAATGAGCAGTTCTTC. Filled out from reference TRBV11-2 and TRBJ2-1, the complete variable domain reads EAGVAQSPRYKIIEKRQSVAFWCNPISGHATLYWYQQILGQGPKLLIQFQNNGVVDDSQLPKDRFSAERLKGVDSTLKIQPAKLEDSAVYLCASSPLWGHSYNEQFFGPGTRLTVL.

This sequence joins TRBV28 and TRBJ1-1, with 8 bases that match TRBD1. The CDR3 has 13 amino acids. Germline assignment: CDR1 MDHEN and CDR2 SYDVKM. V lost 6 bases to trimming and J lost 11 bases; unmatched junction nucleotides: 11. The CDR3 DNA reads as TGTGCCAGCAGCTACGGACAGGGCCTCACGGCTTTCTTT. It specifies CASSYGQGLTAFF.

The chain uses TRBV4-1 and TRBJ1-1; unclear D gene. The CDR3 is made up of 14 amino acids. Germline V lookup: CDR1 MGHRA, CDR2 YSYEKL. Between the trimmed V and J ends, which lost 0 bases and 2 bases, there was a span of 7 bases. CDR3 bases: TGCGCCAGCAGCCAAGAAGGGCATAACACTGAAGCTTTCTTT. Its protein product is CASSQEGHNTEAFF.

This clonotype was observed a handful of times. The V gene is TRBV27, the J gene TRBJ1-4, with 9 bases lining up with TRBD1. The CDR3 is made up of 14 amino acids. V was clipped by 6 bases and J by 5 bases; unmatched bases: 4. Germline values: CDR1 MNHEY, CDR2 SMNVEV (reference sequence). This CDR3 is CASRGTGMNEKLFF. The CDR3 DNA reads TGTGCCAGCAGAGGGACAGGGATGAATGAAAAACTGTTTTTT.

The rearrangement links TRBV5-6 to TRBJ2-1, with 7 positions matching TRBD1. CDR3 length: 16 residues. The germline gives CDR1 SGHDT, CDR2 YYEEEE. V was pared by 0 bases and J by 7 bases, with 10 bases of the junction left unmatched. CDR3 amino acids: CASSLAAGGYRNEQFF. The CDR3 DNA follows: TGTGCCAGCAGCTTGGCCGCAGGGGGTTACCGGAATGAGCAGTTCTTC.

The CDR3 nucleotides read TGTGCCACCAGCAGACCCCCAAGTTGGGGGGGGAAAGACAATGAGCAGTTCTTC. It translates to CATSRPPSWGGKDNEQFF. The V call is TRBV15, the J call TRBJ2-1; 7 bases map to TRBD2. This CDR3 region has 18 residues. The ends lost 2 bases at V and 5 bases at J; junction bases unmatched: 15. The germline V gene encodes CDR1 LNHNV and CDR2 YYDKDF (reference sequence).

The chain joins TRBV4-1 to TRBJ1-3; TRBD1 is a possible D gene (6 bases). Trimming pared 4 bases from V and 0 bases from J, leaving 16 bases between. CDR3 length: 17 residues. Germline V lookup: CDR1 MGHRA, CDR2 YSYEKL. The CDR3 coding sequence is TGCGCCAGCAGCCCCGAAAGGGACATAGACTCTGGAAACACCATATATTTT. Its translation is CASSPERDIDSGNTIYF.

This clonotype has only a few counts. The rearrangement uses TRBV7-6 and TRBJ2-3; 7 positions agree with TRBD2. Trimming at V came to 9 bases and at J to 4 bases, leaving 10 bases not matched to a gene. CDR1 and CDR2 (germline): SGHVS, FNYEAQ. This CDR3 is built from 14 residues. CDR3 residues: CASGAGPPPDTQYF. The CDR3 bases are TGTGCCAGTGGAGCGGGGCCCCCGCCAGATACGCAGTATTTT.

The rearrangement joins TRBV10-3 to TRBJ2-7; D might be TRBD1 (5 bases). Per the germline V gene, CDR1 is ENHRY and CDR2 is SYGVKD. This CDR3 has 14 residues. Trimming left V 4 bases short and J 2 bases short, with 12 bases between. The CDR3: CAISGETATYEQYF. The CDR3 region has the DNA TGTGCCATCAGTGGTGAGACAGCTACCTACGAGCAGTACTTC.

The chain is built from TRBV14 and TRBJ2-2; D not resolved. V shed 0 bases and J shed 4 bases, with 6 bases lying between them. This CDR3 contains 14 residues. Germline assignment: CDR1 SGHDN and CDR2 FVKESK. This CDR3 is CASSQESLTGELFF. CDR3 in DNA: TGTGCCAGCAGCCAAGAGTCACTCACCGGGGAGCTGTTTTTT.

V gene TRBV4-2 combines with J gene TRBJ2-3; no reliable D call. The CDR3 sequence is 15 residues long. Trimming took 3 bases from V and 14 from J, leaving 24 bases between them. CDR1 LGHNA and CDR2 YNFKEQ come from the germline V gene. CDR3 sequence reads: CASSHGSGSRWGAYF. CDR3 DNA: TGTGCCAGCAGCCATGGTTCGGGTTCGAGATGGGGTGCGTATTTT.

This sequence joins TRBV12-3 or TRBV12-4 and TRBJ2-7; possibly TRBD1 for D (6 bases). The CDR3 length is 13 residues. V gave up 4 bases and J gave up 7 bases, with 14 bases separating them. The CDR3 is CASSWGQSGEQYF. The DNA of the CDR3 is TGTGCCAGCAGTTGGGGACAATCCGGGGAGCAGTACTTC.

The V call is TRBV11-1, the J call TRBJ2-1; 10 bases line up with TRBD1. This CDR3 is 16 amino acids long. Germline V lookup: CDR1 SGHAT, CDR2 FQDESV (reference sequence). Trimming took 5 bases from V and 5 from J; bases not matched to a gene: 9. The CDR3 sequence: CASSPQTGGFDNEQFF. In nucleotides, the CDR3 is TGTGCCAGCAGCCCCCAGACAGGGGGCTTCGACAATGAGCAGTTCTTC. The complete variable domain, with remaining parts taken from reference TRBV11-1 and TRBJ2-1, reads EAEVAQSPRYKITEKSQAVAFWCDPISGHATLYWYRQILGQGPELLVQFQDESVVDDSQLPKDRFSAERLKGVDSTLKIQPAELGDSAMYLCASSPQTGGFDNEQFFGPGTRLTVL.

This sequence joins TRBV5-6 and TRBJ2-5; D could derive from TRBD1 or TRBD2 (5 bases each). CDR3 length: 13 residues. Trimming cost V 2 bases and J 9 bases, with 14 bases left between them. Germline CDR1 reads SGHDT; CDR2 reads YYEEEE. CDR3 amino acids: CASSFRGAEAQYF. The CDR3 DNA reads as TGTGCCAGCAGCTTCAGAGGGGCCGAGGCCCAGTACTTC.

This clonotype was observed a handful of times. This chain joins TRBV20-1 and TRBJ1-3; no reliable D call. Germline V gene lookup returns CDR1 DFQATT and CDR2 SNEGSKA (reference sequence). This CDR3 region has 16 residues. Trimming removed 5 bases at V and 1 base at J, with 18 bases between. This chain's CDR3 is CSAPDTLDRSGNTIYF. The CDR3, as DNA: TGCAGTGCTCCCGACACCCTGGATCGGTCTGGAAACACCATATATTTT.

Many counts were recorded for this clonotype. The V call is TRBV7-6, the J call TRBJ1-6; D gene uncertain. This CDR3 is 16 amino acids long. V gave up 1 base and J gave up 5 bases, with 12 bases separating them. Looked up from germline, CDR1 is SGHVS and CDR2 is FNYEAQ. The CDR3 protein is CASSLVSGIHNSPLHF. CDR3 coding DNA: TGTGCCAGCAGCTTAGTGTCGGGAATCCATAATTCACCCCTCCACTTT.

In this sample, this clonotype is medium-sized. This rearrangement joins TRBV7-8 to TRBJ1-1; D might be TRBD1 (6 bases). In germline, CDR1 is SGHVS, CDR2 FQNEAQ. Trimming left V 4 bases short and J 4 bases short, with 10 bases between. This CDR3 is built from 13 residues. CDR3 protein: CASSSGDLTEAFF. The CDR3, as DNA: TGTGCCAGCAGCTCAGGGGATCTCACTGAAGCTTTCTTT.

V and J are TRBV12-5 and TRBJ2-3, with 9 positions matching TRBD1. V was pared by 7 bases and J by 1 base, with 9 bases of the junction left unmatched. The CDR3 contains 16 residues. CDR1 is LGHNT and CDR2 is FRNRAP in the germline V gene. The CDR3 sequence is CASATQGALGTDTQYF. CDR3 in DNA: TGTGCTAGTGCCACACAGGGGGCTTTGGGCACAGATACGCAGTATTTT.

This clonotype showed up just a few times. The chain is built from TRBV6-2 or TRBV6-3 and TRBJ2-1, with unresolved D. Germline loops: CDR1 MNHEY, CDR2 SVGEGT. The CDR3 length is 13 residues. Trimming removed 6 bases from V and 8 bases from J, with 14 bases in between. CDR3 protein: CASSPPARYEQFF. DNA of the CDR3: TGTGCCAGCAGCCCCCCAGCGCGGTATGAGCAGTTCTTC.